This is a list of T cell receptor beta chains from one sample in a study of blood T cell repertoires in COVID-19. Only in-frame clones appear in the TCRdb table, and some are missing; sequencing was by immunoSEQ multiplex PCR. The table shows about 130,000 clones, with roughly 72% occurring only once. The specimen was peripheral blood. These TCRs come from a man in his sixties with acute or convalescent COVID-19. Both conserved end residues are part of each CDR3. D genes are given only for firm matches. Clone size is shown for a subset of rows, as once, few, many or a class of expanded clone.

cdr3_aa: CASIPDRGKTEAFF; cdr3_nt: TGTGCCAGCATCCCAGACAGGGGGAAGACTGAAGCTTTCTTT; j_call: TRBJ1-1; clone_size: NA; v_call: TRBV2; d_call: TRBD1; cdr3_length: 14
cdr3_aa: CASSYRGRTNEKLFF; cdr3_nt: TGTGCCAGCAGCTACAGGGGTCGCACTAATGAAAAACTGTTTTTT; j_call: TRBJ1-4; clone_size: NA; v_call: TRBV11-2; d_call: TRBD1; cdr3_length: 15
cdr3_aa: CASSTGAGETDTQYF; cdr3_nt: TGCGCCAGCAGCACAGGTGCGGGGGAAACAGATACGCAGTATTTT; j_call: TRBJ2-3; clone_size: NA; v_call: TRBV5-1; d_call: TRBD2; cdr3_length: 15
cdr3_aa: CASSLGDRVRREAFF; cdr3_nt: TGTGCCAGCAGCCTAGGGGACAGGGTCAGGAGAGAAGCTTTCTTT; j_call: TRBJ1-1; clone_size: NA; v_call: TRBV3-1/TRBV3-2; d_call: TRBD1; cdr3_length: 15
cdr3_aa: CASSLDRGQPQHF; cdr3_nt: TGTGCCAGCAGCCTAGATAGGGGTCAGCCCCAGCATTTT; j_call: TRBJ1-5; clone_size: NA; v_call: TRBV5-6; d_call: NA; cdr3_length: 13
cdr3_aa: CASSQARTSGGASDTQYF; cdr3_nt: TGTGCCAGCAGCCAAGCGAGGACTAGCGGGGGGGCCTCAGATACGCAGTATTTT; j_call: TRBJ2-3; clone_size: NA; v_call: TRBV4-2; d_call: TRBD2; cdr3_length: 18
cdr3_aa: CAWSVQVNTEAFF; cdr3_nt: TGTGCCTGGAGTGTACAAGTAAACACTGAAGCTTTCTTT; j_call: TRBJ1-1; clone_size: NA; v_call: TRBV30; d_call: NA; cdr3_length: 13
cdr3_aa: CASSSESLQAGGIGYGYTF; cdr3_nt: TGCGCCAGCAGCTCGGAATCCCTCCAAGCAGGGGGCATCGGCTATGGCTACACCTTC; j_call: TRBJ1-2; clone_size: NA; v_call: TRBV5-1; d_call: TRBD1; cdr3_length: 19
cdr3_aa: CASSTTGNSPLHF; cdr3_nt: TGTGCCAGCAGCACTACAGGGAATTCACCCCTCCACTTT; j_call: TRBJ1-6; clone_size: few; v_call: TRBV9; d_call: NA; cdr3_length: 13
cdr3_aa: CASSFGGNSNQPQHF; cdr3_nt: TGCGCCAGCAGCTTCGGAGGTAATAGCAATCAGCCCCAGCATTTT; j_call: TRBJ1-5; clone_size: NA; v_call: TRBV5-1; d_call: NA; cdr3_length: 15